Each of the 13 T cell receptor beta chains below was sequenced from the same sample in a study of CXCR3-negative and CXCR3-positive naive CD8 T cells (dated by TCRdb to about 2019). The reads were generated on a NextSeq 550. The Human TCR Profiling Kit (MiLaboratory) was used to prepare UMI-labeled 5' RACE TRB cDNA libraries. Each CDR3 protein sequence appears as one entry after TCRdb reprocessed the reads, and no DNA is included. In this sample's table one finds fewer than 80,000 distinct CDR3 sequences. Around 4% of the sample belongs to the ten largest clones. The sample taken for sequencing was naive CXCR3- CD8+ T cells from blood. The cell subset or site label, as the study defines it: CD45RO-CCR7+CD27+CD95- naive CD8+ T cells lacking CXCR3 (TNR3-). The receptor set was obtained from a human donor in good health. Some clones in this sample may be carry-over from other donors' samples.

This rearrangement joins TRBV20-1 to TRBJ2-7; TCRdb picks TRBD2, but there is no DNA to check that call. Germline assignment: CDR1 DFQATT and CDR2 SNEGSKA (reference sequence). The CDR3 covers 15 residues. The CDR3 loop reads CSVPFMGEGRYEQYF.

The genes are TRBV6-5 and TRBJ2-5; TCRdb outputs TRBD2, but without DNA this stays unchecked. The CDR3 has 15 residues. CDR1 and CDR2 from the germline V gene are MNHEY and SVGAGI. This chain's CDR3 is CASSYGGLPGETQYF.

The V gene is TRBV11-2, the J gene TRBJ2-1; TCRdb's assignment of TRBD1 cannot be checked, as there is no DNA. This CDR3 comprises 15 residues. CDR1 and CDR2 from the germline V gene are SGHAT and FQNNGV. The chain's CDR3 is CASSPLGGSYNEQFF.

CDR3 protein: CASSFRGQRGYTF. The gene calls are TRBV5-1 and TRBJ1-2; TCRdb designates TRBD1, a call that cannot be tested without DNA. Germline CDR1 SGHRS, CDR2 YFSETQ. There are 13 residues in the CDR3.

The V and J genes are TRBV12-3 or TRBV12-4 and TRBJ2-5; TCRdb picks TRBD2, but there is no DNA to check that call. The CDR3 sequence is 18 residues long. The CDR3 reads CASSFPPAGTAAQETQYF.

V and J are TRBV6-2 or TRBV6-3 and TRBJ2-7. The germline V gene encodes CDR1 MNHEY and CDR2 SVGEGT. The CDR3 totals 11 residues. The CDR3 reads CASTLSYEQYF.

This rearrangement joins TRBV25-1 to TRBJ1-1. This CDR3 has 12 residues. In germline, CDR1 is MGHDK, CDR2 SYGVNS. The CDR3 sequence: CASRNGYTEAFF.

The J gene is TRBJ1-2, the V gene TRBV20-1; the D call from TCRdb, TRBD1, cannot be confirmed without DNA. Per germline, CDR1 DFQATT and CDR2 SNEGSKA (reference sequence). There are 16 residues in the CDR3. CDR3: CSARHVWTGLNYGYTF.

The chain employs TRBV7-6 and TRBJ2-1; absent DNA, TCRdb's TRBD2 call cannot be checked. Germline CDR1 SGHVS, CDR2 FNYEAQ. The CDR3 consists of 19 residues. The CDR3 loop is CASSLRVLAGGSSYNEQFF.

The genes are TRBV28 and TRBJ2-3. The CDR3 length is 12 residues. Germline V gives CDR1 MDHEN, CDR2 SYDVKM. CDR3 amino acids: CASGTSSVTQYF.

J is TRBJ2-1 and V is TRBV11-2; TCRdb names TRBD2, which stays unverified in the absence of DNA. The germline V gene has CDR1 SGHAT and CDR2 FQNNGV. CDR3 length: 16 amino acids. The CDR3 region is CASSSLAGPLYNEQFF.

The V and J genes are TRBV4-2 and TRBJ2-3; lacking DNA, the TRBD2 call made by TCRdb goes unchecked. The CDR3 has 17 residues. Germline V gene lookup returns CDR1 LGHNA and CDR2 YNFKEQ. The CDR3 protein is CASSQLAGGPYTDTQYF.

This chain links TRBV28 with TRBJ2-1. The CDR3 is 15 amino acids. Germline V CDR1 and CDR2: MDHEN, SYDVKM. CDR3 region: CASSLVGSSYNEQFF.